Shown below are 16 T cell receptor beta chains from a single sample sequenced in a study of human T cells and chemical hapten exposure. Using its own MiXCR run on the RACE reads, TCRdb lists one record per CDR3 protein. The table has 75,000 to 90,000 distinct CDR3 sequences, 10% seen once. Time point in this sample: patch test 1, 2 weeks after DPC sensitization. The sample's treatment: therapeutic diphenylcyclopropenone sensitization with weekly scalp DPC. Source: whole blood, taken in connection with sensitization to the hapten diphenylcyclopropenone (DPC). These receptors were taken from a woman aged 45-59 years with alopecia areata. Some clones in this sample may be carry-over from other donors' samples.

In this sample, this clonotype turned up many times. This chain links TRBV19 with TRBJ2-3; TRBD2 matches at 11 bases. V lost 4 bases and J lost 1; bases outside the gene matches: 4. The germline CDR1 and CDR2 sequences are LNHDA and SQIVND (reference sequence). The CDR3 is 16 residues long. The chain's CDR3 is CASSRGLAGGTDTQYF. As DNA, the CDR3 is TGTGCCAGTAGTAGAGGACTAGCGGGCGGCACAGATACGCAGTATTTT. The complete variable domain, with remaining parts taken from reference TRBV19 and TRBJ2-3, reads DGGITQSPKYLFRKEGQNVTLSCEQNLNHDAMYWYRQDPGQGLRLIYYSQIVNDFQKGDIAEGYSVSREKKESFPLTVTSAQKNPTAFYLCASSRGLAGGTDTQYFGPGTRLTVL.

The sample holds many counts of this clonotype. This chain links TRBV29-1 with TRBJ2-7; the D gene could be TRBD1 or TRBD2 (5 bases each). V gave up 6 bases and J gave up 6 bases, with 21 bases separating them. There are 14 residues in the CDR3. The germline V gene has CDR1 SQVTM and CDR2 ANQGSEA. The CDR3, as DNA: TGCAGCGTGGGGCCACCCGGGGTTTCAGGCGAGCAGTACTTC. Residues: CSVGPPGVSGEQYF.

There are a few counts of this clonotype. Written as DNA, the CDR3 is TGTGCCAGCTCACCGACAGGGGTTGAAGCTTTCTTT. The encoded protein is CASSPTGVEAFF. V and J are TRBV18 and TRBJ1-1, with 8 bases matching TRBD1. Germline CDR1 reads KGHSH; CDR2 reads LQKENI. The CDR3 has 12 amino acids. V was clipped by 3 bases and J by 7 bases; unmatched bases: 1. The complete variable domain, with remaining parts taken from reference TRBV18 and TRBJ1-1, reads NAGVMQNPRHLVRRRGQEARLRCSPMKGHSHVYWYRQLPEEGLKFMVYLQKENIIDESGMPKERFSAEFPKEGPSILRIQQVVRGDSAAYFCASSPTGVEAFFGQGTRLTVV.

V usage is TRBV30 and J usage is TRBJ2-1; no clear D gene. Germline V gene data show CDR1 as GTSNPN and CDR2 as SVGIG (reference sequence). Trimming took off 5 bases at V and 7 bases at J, with 3 bases between the two ends. CDR3 length: 9 residues. Here the CDR3 DNA reads TGTGCCTGGGAGAATGAGCAGTTCTTC. It encodes CAWENEQFF.

This clonotype was detected only a few times. The rearrangement joins TRBV11-3 to TRBJ2-3, with D tentatively TRBD2 (6 bases). In germline, CDR1 is SGHNT, CDR2 YENEEA. This CDR3 has 17 amino acids. Trimming stripped 5 bases from V and 0 bases from J, with 18 bases between. CDR3 residues: CASSPVFASASTDTQYF. CDR3 nucleotide sequence: TGTGCCAGCAGCCCAGTATTTGCTAGCGCTAGCACAGATACGCAGTATTTT.

This clonotype has more than one count but fewer than ten. The rearrangement joins TRBV12-3 or TRBV12-4 to TRBJ1-6; no clear D. V was shortened by 6 bases and J by 5 bases, with 5 bases between the two germline ends. The CDR3 is 12 amino acids. This CDR3 is CASSGDNSPLHF. CDR3 in DNA: TGTGCCAGCAGCGGGGATAATTCACCCCTCCACTTT.

The sample holds a few counts of this clonotype. J is TRBJ2-1 and V is TRBV24-1; tentatively, D is TRBD1 or TRBD2 (5 bases each). The CDR3 consists of 16 residues. V lost 4 bases and J lost 8, with 20 bases in between. Germline V gene sequence: CDR1 KGHDR, CDR2 SFDVKD. DNA of the CDR3: TGTGCCACCAGTGACCCGGGGCTAGCACTAAAATATGAGCAGTTCTTC. Translated, it gives CATSDPGLALKYEQFF.

The sample holds many counts of this clonotype. The V call is TRBV20-1, the J call TRBJ2-1; TRBD2 aligns across 11 bases. The germline gives CDR1 DFQATT, CDR2 SNEGSKA (reference sequence). V lost 6 bases to trimming and J lost 0 bases; unmatched junction nucleotides: 16. The CDR3 loop spans 19 amino acids. As DNA, the CDR3 is TGCAGTGCACTGCTAGCGGGAGGCGCCTTGACTAGCTCCTACAATGAGCAGTTCTTC. Residues: CSALLAGGALTSSYNEQFF.

This clonotype was counted only a few times. The chain has TRBV12-3 or TRBV12-4 and TRBJ1-3; D unclear. This CDR3 is 13 amino acids long. The V end was cut by 8 bases, the J end by 2 bases, with 10 bases between. The chain's CDR3 is CASGRIPGNTIYF. The CDR3 DNA follows: TGTGCCAGCGGGCGGATACCTGGAAACACCATATATTTT.

This chain connects TRBV20-1 to TRBJ1-6, with TRBD1 matching 11 bases. This CDR3 comprises 14 residues. Trimming removed 1 base from V and 8 bases from J; junction bases left unmatched: 1. The germline CDR1 and CDR2 sequences are DFQATT and SNEGSKA (reference sequence). The CDR3 protein is CSARVGQGDSPLHF. In DNA, the CDR3 is TGCAGTGCTAGAGTGGGACAGGGGGATTCACCCCTCCACTTT.

This clonotype was picked up a small number of times. The chain links TRBV7-9 to TRBJ1-2; TRBD1 might be the D (5 bases). The ends were cut back, 4 bases at V and 4 bases at J, with 16 bases in the middle. The CDR3 totals 15 residues. The germline gives CDR1 SEHNR, CDR2 FQNEAQ (reference sequence). The CDR3 here is CASSSKAGRVYGYTF. The CDR3 coding sequence is TGTGCCAGCAGCTCCAAGGCGGGCAGGGTCTATGGCTACACCTTC.

The chain joins TRBV28 to TRBJ1-1; D not certain. V gave up 5 bases and J gave up 7 bases, with 20 bases separating them. Germline CDR1 MDHEN, CDR2 SYDVKM. This CDR3 has 15 amino acids. CDR3 loop: CASSPLEGRGIEAFF. DNA for the CDR3: TGTGCCAGCAGTCCCCTAGAAGGCCGGGGAATTGAAGCTTTCTTT.

Only a few counts were recorded for this clonotype. The V call is TRBV11-2, the J call TRBJ2-1, with 8 bases lining up with TRBD1. Germline trimming cut 1 base from V and 6 bases from J; bases unmatched to any gene: 5. Germline loops: CDR1 SGHAT, CDR2 FQNNGV. This CDR3 comprises 15 residues. Written as DNA, the CDR3 is TGTGCCAGCAGCTTAGCCCTAACAGGGGGCAATGAGCAGTTCTTC. This gives the protein CASSLALTGGNEQFF.

Only a few counts were recorded for this clonotype. The gene calls are TRBV19 and TRBJ2-7; 10 nucleotides align to TRBD2. Germline V gives CDR1 LNHDA, CDR2 SQIVND (reference sequence). J was trimmed by 4 bases and V by 7 bases; bases with no gene match: 4. CDR3 length: 13 amino acids. In nucleotides, the CDR3 is TGTGCCAGTACTAGCGGGAGTGGTTACGAGCAGTACTTC. Residues: CASTSGSGYEQYF.

This clonotype was counted only a few times. This sequence joins TRBV18 and TRBJ1-4; D unresolved. V lost 1 base, J lost 5 bases, and 14 bases lay in between. The CDR3 is 16 amino acids. CDR1 KGHSH and CDR2 LQKENI come from the germline V gene. CDR3 sequence (DNA): TGTGCCAGCTCACCACAGTTCGCGGGCCACAATGAAAAACTGTTTTTT. Protein: CASSPQFAGHNEKLFF.

This clonotype came up many times. This chain uses TRBV19 with TRBJ2-2; no reliable D call. The CDR3 loop spans 12 amino acids. CDR1 and CDR2 (germline): LNHDA, SQIVND (reference sequence). Trimming shortened V by 6 bases and J by 7 bases, and 9 bases separated the two germline ends. CDR3 bases: TGTGCCAGTAGATCTGGGTTCGGGGAGCTGTTTTTT. This sequence encodes CASRSGFGELFF. Supplemented by reference TRBV19 and TRBJ2-2, the full variable domain reads DGGITQSPKYLFRKEGQNVTLSCEQNLNHDAMYWYRQDPGQGLRLIYYSQIVNDFQKGDIAEGYSVSREKKESFPLTVTSAQKNPTAFYLCASRSGFGELFFGEGSRLTVL.